This TCR beta chain was captured in a study of cytomegalovirus exposure and HLA in healthy donors. Turning to the study itself: Later, an analysis reported that the roughly 120 validation repertoires had used the same platform as the 500 to 800 first-cohort repertoires.

The CDR3 has 13 residues. Germline loops: CDR1 SNHLY, CDR2 FYNNEI. V lost 7 bases, J lost 9 bases, and 16 bases lay in between. Sequencing was performed with immunoSEQ multiplex PCR; in TCRdb, only in-frame clones are kept and a portion is missing. The profile shows about 82,000 clones, approximately 93% of them singletons. Regarding the study as a whole: The study designated 150 to 200 TCR beta chains cytomegalovirus-associated. In vitro experiments confirmed that a few CMV-associated chains were specific for CMV antigens.

This clone was seen once. Its antigen remains unknown. This chain links TRBV2 with TRBJ2-1, with D perhaps TRBD1 (6 bases). The sequenced material came from PBMCs. This receptor was taken from a man between 18 and 35 years old in good health and CMV-seronegative. CDR3 region: CASTEQGRSEQFF. The CDR3 region has the DNA TGTGCCAGCACGGAACAGGGCCGGTCTGAGCAGTTCTTC.